The sequence of this TCR beta chain was determined in a study of blood T cell repertoires in COVID-19. Overall study: T cells, B-cell-depleted T cells, or PBMCs supplied cDNA or gDNA.

Some clones are missing from TCRdb's copy, which holds only in-frame ones; the method was immunoSEQ multiplex PCR. The data contain roughly 40,000 clones, around 91% of them singletons. This clone was detected only once. The CDR3 length is 12 residues. V was shortened by 8 bases and J by 0 bases, with 6 bases between the two germline ends. Germline CDR1 and CDR2: KGHSH and LQKENI. Input material: peripheral blood. The rearrangement links TRBV18 to TRBJ2-3; D is uncertain. The receptor's source is a man aged 50 to 60 with active COVID-19. The CDR3: CASRSSTDTQYF. In nucleotides, the CDR3 is TGTGCCAGCCGGAGTAGCACAGATACGCAGTATTTT.